The 23 T cell receptor beta chains listed next were all sequenced from one sample in a study of blood T cell repertoires in COVID-19. Assay: immunoSEQ multiplex PCR; the TCRdb copy retains only in-frame clones and omits some. The table has some 150,000 clones, over 60% seen once. Sequencing was done on a sample of peripheral blood. These receptors originate from a woman of 80 years or more with active or convalescent COVID-19.

The J gene is TRBJ2-1, the V gene TRBV5-5; 8 nucleotides agree with TRBD2. The germline V gene encodes CDR1 SGHKS and CDR2 YYEKEE (reference sequence). The CDR3 covers 15 residues. Germline trimming cut 2 bases from V and 5 bases from J; bases unmatched to any gene: 6. Written as DNA, the CDR3 is TGTGCCAGCAGCTTCCTTAGCGGGGTAGACAATGAGCAGTTCTTC. Its protein is CASSFLSGVDNEQFF.

There are a few counts of this clone. The rearrangement uses TRBV29-1 and TRBJ1-1; no reliable D call. Germline V gene lookup returns CDR1 SQVTM and CDR2 ANQGSEA. V was trimmed by 7 bases and J by 0 bases, leaving 9 bases between them. The CDR3 is 12 amino acids. As DNA, the CDR3 is TGCAGCGCTAGAGAAATGAACACTGAAGCTTTCTTT. This gives the protein CSAREMNTEAFF.

This chain connects TRBV5-1 to TRBJ1-1, with 8 nucleotides matching TRBD1. This CDR3 contains 14 residues. V was pared by 1 base and J by 7 bases, with 6 bases of the junction left unmatched. Germline lookup yields CDR1 SGHRS and CDR2 YFSETQ. CDR3 region: CASSLLAGQDEAFF. As DNA, the CDR3 is TGCGCCAGCAGCTTGCTCGCGGGACAGGATGAAGCTTTCTTT.

This clone was recorded only once. The chain couples TRBV5-1 to TRBJ1-1; the D is unclear. The ends were cut back, 5 bases at V and 5 bases at J, with 16 bases in the middle. Germline V gene lookup returns CDR1 SGHRS and CDR2 YFSETQ. The CDR3 totals 14 residues. CDR3 sequence: CASRTGSDGTEAFF. Here the CDR3 DNA reads TGCGCCAGCAGAACCGGGTCTGATGGGACTGAAGCTTTCTTT.

The chain joins TRBV5-8 to TRBJ1-1; 7 nucleotides agree with TRBD1. Germline CDR1 is SGHTS and CDR2 is YDEGEE. The CDR3 totals 16 residues. The J segment lost 0 bases and the V segment lost 1 base, leaving 6 bases of the junction unmatched. Here the CDR3 reads CASSLRTGVMNTEAFF. The CDR3 bases are TGTGCCAGCAGCTTGAGAACAGGGGTCATGAACACTGAAGCTTTCTTT.

This chain joins TRBV6-5 and TRBJ1-2; 8 bases align to TRBD1. CDR1 is MNHEY and CDR2 is SVGAGI in the germline V gene. V lost 7 bases to trimming and J lost 3 bases; unmatched junction nucleotides: 4. The CDR3 runs to 13 residues. The DNA for the CDR3 is TGTGCCAGCACCCCGGACAGGGACTATGGCTACACCTTC. As protein: CASTPDRDYGYTF.

This clone was seen a handful of times. This chain connects TRBV7-9 to TRBJ1-2; 10 bases are a match to TRBD1. This CDR3 contains 16 residues. With V trimmed by 5 bases and J by 8 bases, 14 bases remained unmatched. CDR1 SEHNR and CDR2 FQNEAQ come from the germline V gene (reference sequence). CDR3 DNA sequence: TGTGCCAGCAGCAATCCCGGGACAGGGGACCTCGTAGGCTACACCTTC. It codes for CASSNPGTGDLVGYTF.

This chain joins TRBV5-5 and TRBJ1-1; no reliable D call. The ends were cut back, 0 bases at V and 0 bases at J, with 6 bases in the middle. This CDR3 region has 14 residues. Per germline, CDR1 SGHKS and CDR2 YYEKEE (reference sequence). The CDR3 DNA reads as TGTGCCAGCAGCTTGGCCTCAGTGAACACTGAAGCTTTCTTT. Protein: CASSLASVNTEAFF.

This chain links TRBV9 with TRBJ1-6; the D gene is possibly TRBD1 (6 bases). This CDR3 is 15 amino acids long. Trimming took 3 bases from V and 8 from J, leaving 15 bases between them. The V gene's germline CDR1 is SGDLS and CDR2 YYNGEE. CDR3 sequence (DNA): TGTGCCAGCAGCGCTAAACAGGGCGCGGATTCACCCCTCCACTTT. Translation gives CASSAKQGADSPLHF.

The chain combines TRBV19 with TRBJ1-6, with D possibly being TRBD1 (6 bases). CDR1 and CDR2 from the germline V gene are LNHDA and SQIVND (reference sequence). The CDR3 is 14 residues long. Trimming removed 7 bases from V and 7 bases from J, with 14 bases in between. This chain's CDR3 is CASKHRGNNSPLHF. The CDR3 DNA reads TGTGCCAGTAAGCATAGGGGGAACAATTCACCCCTCCACTTT.

This chain uses TRBV4-3 with TRBJ2-3, with D tentatively TRBD2 (5 bases). Trimming pared 0 bases from V and 3 bases from J, leaving 10 bases between. The V gene's germline CDR1 is LGHNA and CDR2 YSLEER. The CDR3 spans 15 residues. The CDR3 coding sequence is TGCGCCAGCAGCCAAGATTTTACGGGGACAGATACGCAGTATTTT. Its protein is CASSQDFTGTDTQYF.

Only one count was recorded for this clone. The genes are TRBV14 and TRBJ2-1; 8 positions agree with TRBD1. The CDR3 runs to 16 residues. Germline CDR1 reads SGHDN; CDR2 reads FVKESK. V lost 2 bases, J lost 6 bases, and 9 bases stayed unmatched. The CDR3 DNA reads as TGTGCCAGCAGCCAAAGCGCCAGGGGGCTAATCAATGAGCAGTTCTTC. This codes for CASSQSARGLINEQFF.

J is TRBJ1-1 and V is TRBV7-6; TRBD1 matches at 9 bases. Germline CDR1 SGHVS, CDR2 FNYEAQ. V dropped 2 bases and J dropped 3; count of bases not matched to a gene: 10. This CDR3 spans 17 amino acids. The CDR3 sequence: CASSLMGTGYFDTEAFF. CDR3 coding DNA: TGTGCCAGCAGCTTAATGGGGACAGGGTATTTTGACACTGAAGCTTTCTTT.

This clone was detected a few times. The chain couples TRBV28 to TRBJ2-7; D may be TRBD1 (6 bases). Germline V CDR1 and CDR2: MDHEN, SYDVKM. This CDR3 is built from 15 residues. Trimming shortened V by 5 bases and J by 2 bases, and 16 bases separated the two germline ends. In DNA form, the CDR3 reads TGTGCCAGCAGTACCAGTACAGGGACCCCCTACGAGCAGTACTTC. Amino acids: CASSTSTGTPYEQYF.

This clone was recorded once. The chain combines TRBV15 with TRBJ1-2; possible D gene TRBD1, 5 bases. The CDR3 is 15 amino acids. CDR1 and CDR2 (germline): LNHNV, YYDKDF (reference sequence). The V gene lost 0 bases and the J gene lost 2 bases, with 10 bases spanning the gap. As DNA, the CDR3 is TGTGCCACCAGCAGAGAAGGGGTAAAGAACTATGGCTACACCTTC. This codes for CATSREGVKNYGYTF.

This clone showed up just once. The chain combines TRBV3-1 (or the pseudogene TRBV3-2) with TRBJ2-3, with a tentative D call TRBD2 (6 bases). Per germline, CDR1 LGHDT and CDR2 YNNKEL (reference sequence). This CDR3 contains 12 residues. V gave up 5 bases and J gave up 11 bases, with 14 bases separating them. CDR3 amino acids: CASSVQLGGQYF. CDR3 coding DNA: TGTGCCAGCAGCGTTCAATTGGGGGGGCAGTATTTT.

V gene TRBV14 combines with J gene TRBJ1-2; tentatively, D is TRBD1 (6 bases). The V end lost 2 bases, the J end lost 7 bases, and 11 bases lay between the germline ends. The germline gives CDR1 SGHDN, CDR2 FVKESK. This CDR3 has 13 amino acids. DNA for the CDR3: TGTGCCAGCAGCCAACAGGGGTTAGGTGGCTACACCTTC. This codes for CASSQQGLGGYTF.

The V and J genes are TRBV18 and TRBJ1-5; possible D gene TRBD1, 5 bases. The CDR3 length is 16 residues. In germline, CDR1 is KGHSH, CDR2 LQKENI. V was trimmed by 2 bases and J by 4 bases, leaving 15 bases between them. The CDR3 loop is CASSPESGNRNQPQHF. CDR3 sequence (DNA): TGTGCCAGCTCACCAGAGTCAGGGAATAGAAATCAGCCCCAGCATTTT.

This chain uses TRBV14 with TRBJ2-5, with TRBD1 identical over 7 bases. After removal of 5 bases from V and 2 bases from J, the junction contained 8 bases not matched to a gene. Per the germline V gene, CDR1 is SGHDN and CDR2 is FVKESK. CDR3 length: 15 residues. The CDR3 sequence is CASSTRTGTQETQYF. Here the CDR3 DNA reads TGTGCCAGCAGCACTCGGACAGGAACACAAGAGACCCAGTACTTC.

The rearrangement joins TRBV5-1 to TRBJ2-3; TRBD2 aligns across 7 bases. Germline CDR1 and CDR2: SGHRS and YFSETQ. The CDR3 extends over 16 amino acids. The trim removed 1 base at V and 3 bases at J, leaving 8 bases unmatched. The CDR3 loop is CASSLSLGEGTDTQYF. The DNA for the CDR3 is TGCGCCAGCAGCTTGAGCCTAGGGGAGGGGACAGATACGCAGTATTTT.

This clone was recorded at least ten times. The chain combines TRBV3-1 (or the pseudogene TRBV3-2) with TRBJ2-3; D is uncertain. The V and J ends lost 4 bases and 7 bases respectively, with 15 bases between them. Germline V CDR1 and CDR2: LGHDT, YNNKEL (reference sequence). The CDR3 runs 14 residues. The CDR3, as DNA: TGTGCCAGCAGCCTCACGGCTGGAGTTAATACGCAGTATTTT. Protein product: CASSLTAGVNTQYF.

The rearrangement joins TRBV7-2 to TRBJ2-7; D might be TRBD2 (6 bases). The CDR3 is 15 amino acids. Trimming cost V 0 bases and J 3 bases, with 12 bases left between them. Germline V gene sequence: CDR1 SGHTA, CDR2 FQGNSA. The CDR3 nucleotides read TGTGCCAGCAGCTTAGCCGGGGACTTACTCTACGAGCAGTACTTC. This codes for CASSLAGDLLYEQYF.

The rearrangement links TRBV7-9 to TRBJ1-2; D not resolved. Germline V gives CDR1 SEHNR, CDR2 FQNEAQ (reference sequence). The CDR3 is 15 amino acids. The V gene lost 6 bases and the J gene lost 4 bases, with 18 bases spanning the gap. The chain's CDR3 is CASSQILGWFYGYTF. The CDR3 region has the DNA TGTGCCAGCAGTCAGATATTGGGCTGGTTCTATGGCTACACCTTC.